This is a list of T cell receptor beta chains from one sample in a study of radiation and T cells in renal cell carcinoma. Generated by immunoSEQ multiplex PCR, the TCRdb table keeps only in-frame clones and is missing some. The data contain 18,000 or so clones, about 60% of them seen just once; the ten biggest clones take up about 33%. The sequences come from tumor tissue, collected from a patient whose treatment was nephrectomy without radiotherapy. These TCRs come from a man in his forties or fifties with renal cell carcinoma. Each CDR3 is given with its conserved first and last residue. D genes are given only for firm matches. Not every row has a clone size; where given, it reads once, few, many or a size class.

>NA|TRBJ1-2|NA|TRBV18
TGTGCCAGCTCACCGGACGGAAACTATGGCTACACCTTC
CASSPDGNYGYTF
>NA|TRBJ1-1|NA|TRBV6-1
TGTGCCAGCAGTGATAGGGCTGAAGCTTTCTTT
CASSDRAEAFF
>NA|TRBJ2-1|NA|TRBV6-5
TGTGCCAGCAGTCACGGAGAGGGACCCTACAATGAGCAGTTCTTC
CASSHGEGPYNEQFF
>NA|TRBJ2-7|TRBD2|TRBV5-4
TGTGCCAGCAGCTTTGGGACTAGCGGAGTCTACGAGCAGTACTTC
CASSFGTSGVYEQYF
>NA|TRBJ1-4|TRBD1|TRBV18
TGTGCCAGCTCACTTCCGGGACAGGGCGGTGAAAAACTGTTTTTT
CASSLPGQGGEKLFF
>NA|TRBJ1-2|NA|TRBV20-1
TGCAGCGGAAGAGACGGGAGAGGCTACACCTTC
CSGRDGRGYTF
>NA|TRBJ1-2|NA|TRBV1
TGCACCAGCAGCCAAGGGAGACAGTCTAACTATGGCTACACCTTC
CTSSQGRQSNYGYTF
>NA|TRBJ2-7|NA|TRBV27
TGTGCCAGCAGTCTACGGTTTACTAGCACACCCTACGAGCAGTACTTC
CASSLRFTSTPYEQYF
>NA|TRBJ1-6|NA|TRBV9
TGTGCCAGCAGCGTAGGGACAGAGCCCGATAATTCACCCCTCCACTTT
CASSVGTEPDNSPLHF
>NA|TRBJ2-1|TRBD2|TRBV5-4
TGTGCCAGCAGCCCGGGACTAGCGGGAGGGCCAGGACCCAATGAGCAGTTCTTC
CASSPGLAGGPGPNEQFF
>few|TRBJ2-1|TRBD1|TRBV4-3
TGCGCCAGCAGCCAAGATGGGACAGGGGGCTACAATGAGCAGTTCTTC
CASSQDGTGGYNEQFF
>NA|TRBJ2-7|TRBD2|TRBV27
TGTGCCAGCAGTTGGACTAGCGGGACCATCTACGAGCAGTACTTC
CASSWTSGTIYEQYF
>few|TRBJ2-1|NA|TRBV9
TGTGCCAGCAGCGTAGCTACGGCCGGGCTCTCCTACAATGAGCAGTTCTTC
CASSVATAGLSYNEQFF
>NA|TRBJ2-7|NA|TRBV7-2
TGTGCCAGCAGCCCCCGGAACTACGAGCAGTACTTC
CASSPRNYEQYF
>NA|TRBJ2-6|TRBD1|TRBV6-4
TGTGCCAGGGACACCGGGACAGGGAGCTCTGGGGCCAACGTCCTGACTTTC
CARDTGTGSSGANVLTF
>few|TRBJ1-4|TRBD1|TRBV6-5
TGTGCCAGCAGTTTTTTTACAGGGGGCTATAATGAAAAACTGTTTTTT
CASSFFTGGYNEKLFF
>NA|TRBJ2-7|TRBD1|TRBV5-1
TGCGCCAGCAGCGTGTCCGGGACAGGGGTTGACGAGCAGTACTTC
CASSVSGTGVDEQYF
>many|TRBJ1-3|TRBD1|TRBV30
TGTGCCTGGAGTAGGGACAGGGCCTCTGGAAACACCATATATTTT
CAWSRDRASGNTIYF
>NA|TRBJ2-5|NA|TRBV28
TGTGCCAGCTACCCGGGTGGAGGGGAGACCCAGTACTTC
CASYPGGGETQYF
>once|TRBJ2-7|NA|TRBV7-2
TGTGCCAGCAGCTTTCGGGGCTCCTACGAGCAGTACTTC
CASSFRGSYEQYF
>NA|TRBJ2-5|NA|TRBV11-2
TGTGCCAGCAGCTTGGGTCTCCAAGAGACCCAGTACTTC
CASSLGLQETQYF
>few|TRBJ1-3|NA|TRBV7-3
TGTGCCAGCAGCCAGGCCGCCGGAAACACCATATATTTT
CASSQAAGNTIYF
>once|TRBJ1-5|NA|TRBV6-6
TGTGCCAGCAGTTCTGGAAGTCTCACTCCCGGTCAGCCCCAGCATTTT
CASSSGSLTPGQPQHF
>many|TRBJ2-5|NA|TRBV9
TGTGCCAGCAGCGTAGCGGGAGAGACCCAGTACTTC
CASSVAGETQYF
>NA|TRBJ2-1|TRBD2|TRBV30
TGTGCCTGGAGTGTTCGTACTAGCGGCTACAATGAGCAGTTCTTC
CAWSVRTSGYNEQFF
>NA|TRBJ2-7|NA|TRBV4-3
TGCGCCAGCAGCCAAGCCGACGGGGCAGGGTCCGAGCAGTACTTC
CASSQADGAGSEQYF
>many|TRBJ1-6|TRBD1|TRBV6-4
TGTGCCAGCAGTCCCGGACAGGGGAATTCACCCCTCCACTTT
CASSPGQGNSPLHF
>NA|TRBJ1-1|NA|TRBV4-1
TGCGCCAGCAGCCAAGTAGGAAAAAGGAACACTGAAGCTTTCTTT
CASSQVGKRNTEAFF
>once|TRBJ1-2|NA|TRBV19
TGTGCCAGTAGTAAGCTGCCGGAAAATGGCTACACCTTC
CASSKLPENGYTF
>many|TRBJ2-5|NA|TRBV27
TGTGCCAGCAGTTATGGGACGGGCCAAGAGACCCAGTACTTC
CASSYGTGQETQYF
>NA|TRBJ1-1|NA|TRBV6-6
TGTGCCAGCAGTGCACTACAGGGCGTAAACACTGAAGCTTTCTTT
CASSALQGVNTEAFF
>NA|TRBJ1-4|NA|TRBV2
TGTGCCAGCAGTGCCGCCGCGGGTGAAAAACTGTTTTTT
CASSAAAGEKLFF
>once|TRBJ1-1|NA|TRBV4-2
TGTGCCAGCAGCCGGGTGGGAATGACGAACACTGAAGCTTTCTTT
CASSRVGMTNTEAFF
>few|TRBJ2-3|TRBD1|TRBV7-9
TGTGCCAGCAGCTGGACAGGGAACACAGATACGCAGTATTTT
CASSWTGNTDTQYF
>NA|TRBJ2-1|NA|TRBV6-6
TGTGCCAGCAGTGCCGTGCTCTCCAATGAGCAGTTCTTC
CASSAVLSNEQFF
>few|TRBJ2-2|NA|TRBV9
TGTGCCAGCAGCGTAGTTACGGATCCTACCGGGGAGCTGTTTTTT
CASSVVTDPTGELFF
>NA|TRBJ2-3|NA|TRBV21-1
TGTGCCAGCAGGACGAAAAAGGCGGGACCTAGCACAGATACGCAGTATTTT
CASRTKKAGPSTDTQYF
>few|TRBJ2-7|TRBD2|TRBV4-1
TGCGCCAGCAGCCAAGACCCGGGGCCGGGGAGGGGCGAGCAGTACTTC
CASSQDPGPGRGEQYF
>few|TRBJ1-1|TRBD1|TRBV7-2
TGTGCCAGCAGGCCGGGACAGCTTAACTCGGAAGCTTTCTTT
CASRPGQLNSEAFF
>few|TRBJ1-1|NA|TRBV6-1
TGTGCCAGCAGTGAAGGAATCCCCGGACAAACTGAAGCTTTCTTT
CASSEGIPGQTEAFF
>NA|TRBJ1-4|NA|TRBV19
TGTGCCAGTAGTACGGCTGTTGAAAAACTGTTTTTT
CASSTAVEKLFF
>few|TRBJ2-1|NA|TRBV7-3
TGTGCCAGCAGCGTCTCCGGGCCCAACAATGAGCAGTTCTTC
CASSVSGPNNEQFF
>once|TRBJ1-2|TRBD1|TRBV2
TGTGCCAGCAGCGCCGGGACAGGAACCGACTATGGCTACACCTTC
CASSAGTGTDYGYTF
>many|TRBJ2-1|NA|TRBV30
TGTGCCTGGGGTCACTTCATCTTGCGGTTCTTC
CAWGHFILRFF
>NA|TRBJ2-7|NA|TRBV29-1
TGCAGCGTTGGGACTTACGTCGAGCAGTACTTC
CSVGTYVEQYF
>NA|TRBJ1-5|NA|TRBV7-2
TGTGCCAGCAGCTTAGTCCCCAACGCCAATCAGCCCCAGCATTTT
CASSLVPNANQPQHF
>NA|TRBJ2-3|TRBD2|TRBV14
TGTGCCAGCAGCCTTTACCTAGCGGAGTACACAGATACGCAGTATTTT
CASSLYLAEYTDTQYF
>few|TRBJ2-7|NA|TRBV5-5
TGTGCCAGCACCCGGGACTTGGCCTACGAGCAGTACTTC
CASTRDLAYEQYF
>NA|TRBJ1-3|TRBD1|TRBV4-2
TGTGCCAGCAGCCAAGATTGGACAGGGAACGGAAACACCATATATTTT
CASSQDWTGNGNTIYF
>once|TRBJ1-3|NA|TRBV4-1
TGCGCCAGCAGCCCGACGCCCGGTTACTCTGGAAACACCATATATTTT
CASSPTPGYSGNTIYF
>NA|TRBJ1-2|TRBD1|TRBV7-9
TGTGCCAGCAGCTTAGTGGGGACAGGGGTCGGCTACACCTTC
CASSLVGTGVGYTF
>NA|TRBJ1-4|NA|TRBV20-1
TGCAGTGCTGGAAAGGAGGAAAAACTGTTTTTT
CSAGKEEKLFF
>few|TRBJ1-2|NA|TRBV16
TGTGCCAGCAACCACAGAGGCTCTAACTATGGCTACACCTTC
CASNHRGSNYGYTF
>NA|TRBJ1-2|NA|TRBV5-4
TGTGCCAGCAGCTTCGAGGGAAGGAGTTATGGCTACACCTTC
CASSFEGRSYGYTF